This passage covers 4 T cell receptor beta chains from one sample sequenced in a study of cytomegalovirus exposure and HLA in healthy donors. The PCR was carried out with 60 Vbeta primers and 13 Jbeta primers. Here immunoSEQ multiplex PCR was the method, and the copy in TCRdb shows in-frame clones only, minus some. There are roughly 69,000 clones in the sample, with over 1.5% held by the top ten. Sequencing used PBMCs. These receptors originate from a woman in her twenties or thirties in good health and CMV-seronegative.

V gene TRBV18 combines with J gene TRBJ2-5; TRBD1 aligns across 9 bases. The junction had 10 bases not matched to a gene; V was cut back by 0 bases and J by 5 bases. The CDR3 extends over 17 amino acids. The germline gives CDR1 KGHSH, CDR2 LQKENI. DNA of the CDR3: TGTGCCAGCTCACCACCGACGGGACAGGGAAGTCGGGAGACCCAGTACTTC. Translation: CASSPPTGQGSRETQYF.

CDR3 amino acids: CASSYSTGGGAFF. CDR3 DNA: TGTGCCAGCAGTTACTCGACGGGGGGCGGAGCTTTCTTT. The rearrangement uses TRBV6-5 and TRBJ1-1, with D perhaps matching TRBD1 (6 bases). The CDR3 runs 13 residues. Germline assignment: CDR1 MNHEY and CDR2 SVGAGI. V dropped 0 bases and J dropped 10 bases, with 12 bases sitting between them.

V gene TRBV19 combines with J gene TRBJ1-2; D gene ambiguous. This CDR3 is 12 amino acids long. V was trimmed by 5 bases and J by 3 bases, leaving 7 bases between them. Germline CDR1 LNHDA, CDR2 SQIVND (reference sequence). CDR3 bases: TGTGCCAGTAGTCCGACTCACTATGGCTACACCTTC. Amino acid sequence: CASSPTHYGYTF.

The genes are TRBV5-1 and TRBJ2-7, with TRBD1 matching over 8 bases. J lost 2 bases, V lost 3 bases, and 7 bases had no gene match. From germline, CDR1 is SGHRS and CDR2 YFSETQ. The CDR3 covers 15 residues. The CDR3 nucleotides read TGCGCCAGCAGCTCAAGACCGGGACAGGCCTACGAGCAGTACTTC. This gives the protein CASSSRPGQAYEQYF. The entire variable domain, with the rest obtained from reference TRBV5-1 and TRBJ2-7, is as follows: KAGVTQTPRYLIKTRGQQVTLSCSPISGHRSVSWYQQTPGQGLQFLFEYFSETQRNKGNFPGRFSGRQFSNSRSEMNVSTLELGDSALYLCASSSRPGQAYEQYFGPGTRLTVT.